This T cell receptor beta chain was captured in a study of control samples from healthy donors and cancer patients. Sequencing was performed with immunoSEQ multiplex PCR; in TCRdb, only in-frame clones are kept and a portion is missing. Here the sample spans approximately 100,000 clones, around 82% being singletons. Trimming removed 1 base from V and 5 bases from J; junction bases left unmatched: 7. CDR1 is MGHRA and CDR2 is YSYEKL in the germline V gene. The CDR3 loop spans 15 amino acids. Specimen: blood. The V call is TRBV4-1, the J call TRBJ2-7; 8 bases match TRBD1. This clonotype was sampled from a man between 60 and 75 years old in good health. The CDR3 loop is CASSQGQGAHHEQYF. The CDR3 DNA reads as TGCGCCAGCAGCCAAGGTCAGGGGGCGCACCACGAGCAGTACTTC.